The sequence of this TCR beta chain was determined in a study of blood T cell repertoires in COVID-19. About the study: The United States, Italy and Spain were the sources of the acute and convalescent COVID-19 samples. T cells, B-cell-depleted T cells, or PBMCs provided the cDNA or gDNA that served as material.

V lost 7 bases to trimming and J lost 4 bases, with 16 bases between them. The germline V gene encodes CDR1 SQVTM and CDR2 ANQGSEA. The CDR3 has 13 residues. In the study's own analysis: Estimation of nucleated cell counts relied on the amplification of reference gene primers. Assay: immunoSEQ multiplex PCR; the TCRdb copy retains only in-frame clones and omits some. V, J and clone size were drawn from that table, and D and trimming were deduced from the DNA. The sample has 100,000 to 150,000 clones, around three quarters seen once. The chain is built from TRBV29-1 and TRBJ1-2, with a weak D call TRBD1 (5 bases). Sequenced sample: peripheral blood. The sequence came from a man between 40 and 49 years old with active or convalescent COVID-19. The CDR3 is CSDRPEGSYGYTF. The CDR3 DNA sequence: TGCAGCGACCGACCGGAGGGGTCCTATGGCTACACCTTC.